This T cell receptor beta chain was obtained from a study of shared clonotypes between healthy human individuals (dated by TCRdb to 2019 to 2021). As for the study more broadly: A few men and a couple of women, aged 18 to 49 years, made up the cohort. For each donor, three plates each were used for CD4 naive and CD4 memory, two plates were used for CD8 naive, and one plate was used for CD8 memory. To estimate repertoire size and how much clonotypes are shared between individuals, the study performed deep sequencing of blood TCR repertoires from five healthy adults. Different laboratories and diverse techniques were used to prepare libraries and sequence TCR repertoires, to increase sequencing depth and limit assay-specific biases. Leukapheresis yielded between about 0.85 and 10 billion PBMCs per donor.

The investigation overall reported the following: The small number of donors limited the genetic and exposure-history diversity represented. Sampling was restricted to blood, and TCR repertoires in tissue are likely to differ from TCR repertoires in blood. Compared with non-shared clonotypes, clonotypes shared by all four sorted-subset donors had higher generation probabilities. Pairwise subsampling indicated that sequencing depth was expected to affect the degree of clonotype sharing among donors. Larger estimated clonotype richness was generally found for naive subsets than for memory subsets. Even with the large sequencing depth, rarefaction of the sorted-subset datasets indicated that sequencing was incomplete. Roughly 5.2% of naive CD4, around 4% of naive CD8, approximately 2% of memory CD4, and about 0.4% of memory CD8 clonotypes were shared across several donors.

V trim: 5 bases; J trim: 4 bases; unmatched bases: 10. The CDR3 goes from the cysteine to the phenylalanine over 16 residues. The kept DNA is CDR3 alone, 48 bases in frame from the first base. CDR1 and CDR2, looked up from the germline V gene (reference sequence), are MNHEY and SMNVEV. Using the deep immunoSEQ assay, TCR CDR3 regions were amplified from genomic DNA by multiplex PCR. For each cell subset, the extracted genomic DNA was distributed evenly across all wells of several immunoSEQ 96-well plates, and each plate served as one replicate. For sorted subsets, about 210 ng of genomic DNA, equivalent to 25,000 to 30,000 T cell genomes, went into each replicate PCR. Purified libraries were quantified with a Qubit 3.0 fluorometer, sized on a Bioanalyzer 2100, and re-quantified with the KAPA Library Quantification kit. Every immunoSEQ 96-well plate was sequenced on a dedicated single-read 150-cycle Illumina NextSeq 550 flow cell. Per the original workflow: Because the immunoSEQ output included only junctional sequences and no quality scores, the filtering could not be the same as the filtering used for full-length reads. Sequences were annotated with PyIR, a Python wrapper for IgBLAST v1.9, and V/J genes and CDR3 were assigned using IMGT germline references. Reads with weak V/J assignments (E-value above 1e-6), missing CDR3, stop codons, out-of-frame junctions, or ambiguous translated residues were removed. A V3J clonotype was defined by an identical inferred V gene, J gene, and CDR3 amino acid sequence. Percentage overlap between repertoires was calculated by dividing the number of shared unique clonotypes by the size of the smaller repertoire. Three approaches were used to assess repertoire richness: RTK rarefaction, the Chao1 estimator, and Recon v2.1 estimates of unobserved clonotypes. For all TCRbeta clonotypes obtained by the gDNA method from a few donors, generation probabilities were computed with OLGA. TCRdb took over this immuneACCESS table, retaining in-frame rearrangements with V and J assigned. Such tables are incomplete; in checked studies, under half of the missing clones stem from an unresolved V gene, and the remainder is unexplained. V and J calls and clone size are given by that table; D and trimming were obtained from the DNA. The sample table contains some 2.3 million clones; only one count was recorded for over 85% of them. 0.39% of the sample lies in the top ten.

The donors were healthy, HIV-negative adults with no recently reported acute infections or vaccinations. All donors were Caucasian adults living in Nashville, Tennessee, USA. CD4+ T cells were enriched by magnetic negative selection; naive cells were then positively selected on CD45RA, and the negative fraction formed the memory subset. Blood was obtained by leukapheresis, after which PBMCs were separated by Ficoll-Histopaque density gradient centrifugation and cryopreserved in liquid nitrogen vapor phase. Purity and quantity of every magnetically sorted T cell population were checked by analytical flow cytometry. Each sorted fraction had its genomic DNA isolated and then quantified by UV absorbance on a Nanodrop 2000c. Comment on this clone: Its recognized antigen is unknown. Nothing much larger sits one base from this clone, and base qualities are not available.

Recombination connected TRBV27 to TRBJ2-3; 9 bases in the junction line up with TRBD2. The sequencing sample was made of naive CD4+ T cells from PBMCs. The cell subset or site label on this specimen signifies: CD45RA+ positively selected. This sequence was found in a man in his late teens or twenties in good health. Some clones in this sample may be carry-over from other donors' samples. The nucleotide sequence reads TGTGCCAGCAGTCCCTTTAGGGGGACTAGCCCAGATACGCAGTATTTT. It translates to CASSPFRGTSPDTQYF.